Sequencing of this T cell receptor (beta chain) was carried out in a study of T cells after yellow fever vaccination. TCRdb reanalysed the 5' RACE reads using MiXCR and keeps one entry per CDR3 protein. Altogether 300,000 to 400,000 distinct CDR3 sequences are present, under 15% being singletons, with the ten largest covering about 3%. The CDR3 loop spans 16 amino acids. V is TRBV21-1 and J is TRBJ2-3; the table calls TRBD1, which could not be checked here. TRBV21-1 is marked as a pseudogene. The specimen was CD4+ T cells sorted from PBMCs, collected 15 days after the yellow fever booster vaccination. The clonotype was recovered from a man aged 18 to 29 who received the YFV17D yellow fever vaccine. In DNA form, the CDR3 reads TGTGCCAGCAGCACCCTGGGGGGGGTGATAACAGATACGCAGTATTTT. Its protein product is CASSTLGGVITDTQYF.